These T cell receptor beta chains were read from a single sample in a study of blood T cell repertoires in COVID-19. Assay: immunoSEQ multiplex PCR; the TCRdb copy retains only in-frame clones and omits some. The table has under 55,000 clones, about 89% seen once; the top ten hold around 2.1%. Sequencing was performed on peripheral blood. These receptors all come from a human donor in a cohort sampled during active COVID-19. The CDR3 runs from the conserved cysteine through the conserved F or W. A D gene is named only where the DNA matches it firmly. Rows may omit the clone size; those that give it use once, few, many or a size class.

>NA|few|TRBJ2-1|TRBV19
TGTGCCAGTAGTAACAGGGCTTACAATGAGCAGTTCTTC
CASSNRAYNEQFF
>NA|NA|TRBJ1-4|TRBV7-9
TGTGCCACTCCCGCAACTAATGAAAAACTGTTTTTT
CATPATNEKLFF
>NA|NA|TRBJ2-7|TRBV16
TGTGCCAGCAGCCGTCAGAGTACTACCTACGAGCAGTACTTC
CASSRQSTTYEQYF
>TRBD2|NA|TRBJ2-5|TRBV4-1
TGCGCCAGCAGCCTACTAGCGGGGGGCGCATCGCCCCAAGAGACCCAGTACTTC
CASSLLAGGASPQETQYF
>NA|NA|TRBJ2-5|TRBV11-1
TGTGCCAGCAGCCGCCGTGGGACACTCCCGGAGACCCAGTACTTC
CASSRRGTLPETQYF
>NA|once|TRBJ1-4|TRBV30
TGTGCCTGGAGTGTAGGGATTGGAGGTGGTGAAAAACTGTTTTTT
CAWSVGIGGGEKLFF
>NA|NA|TRBJ1-6|TRBV7-6
TGTGCCAGCAGCTTAGTGGGTCGGGGAAGCTCCTATAATTCACCCCTCCACTTT
CASSLVGRGSSYNSPLHF
>NA|NA|TRBJ1-6|TRBV18
TGTGCCAGCTCACGTTTATCAGGGTCGGATAATTCACCCCTCCACTTT
CASSRLSGSDNSPLHF
>NA|NA|TRBJ2-5|TRBV7-2
TGTGCCAGCAGCAACAGGCAAGAGACCCAGTACTTC
CASSNRQETQYF
>TRBD2|once|TRBJ2-5|TRBV7-2
TGTGCCAGCAGCTGGCGAGCTAGCGGGGGGGCCGAGACCCAGTACTTC
CASSWRASGGAETQYF
>TRBD2|NA|TRBJ2-7|TRBV6-5
TGTGCCAGCACCCAGGGACTAGCGGAATCCTACGAGCAGTACTTC
CASTQGLAESYEQYF
>TRBD2|NA|TRBJ2-7|TRBV5-5
TGTGCCAGCAGCTTGGTCTCCCTAGCGGCTACCTACGAGCAGTACTTC
CASSLVSLAATYEQYF
>NA|NA|TRBJ1-4|TRBV19
TGTGCCAGTACATCAACAGGGTCTGAAAAACTGTTTTTT
CASTSTGSEKLFF
>NA|NA|TRBJ1-2|TRBV6-4
TGTGCCAGCAGACCCTACAGGGAATCTAACTATGGCTACACCTTC
CASRPYRESNYGYTF
>NA|NA|TRBJ1-2|TRBV19
TGTGCCAGTAGTCGGGACACCAACTATGGCTACACCTTC
CASSRDTNYGYTF
>NA|NA|TRBJ2-2|TRBV18
TGTGCCAGCTCACTGACTTACACCGGGGAGCTGTTTTTT
CASSLTYTGELFF
>TRBD1|NA|TRBJ2-1|TRBV18
TGTGCCAGCTCACCTCCGGGACAGCCGCTTCCCTTGTTCTTC
CASSPPGQPLPLFF
>TRBD1|NA|TRBJ2-6|TRBV7-2
TGTGCCAGCAGCTCAAGAGTCCAGGGGGCCGGGGCCAACGTCCTGACTTTC
CASSSRVQGAGANVLTF